This TCR beta chain was profiled in a study of T cell changes during pregnancy in multiple sclerosis. CDR1 SGHDT and CDR2 YYEEEE come from the germline V gene. This CDR3 contains 15 residues. V shed 4 bases, J shed 8 bases, and the junction held 10 bases outside the gene matches. Repertoires were generated with immunoSEQ multiplex PCR, while TCRdb's copy carries only in-frame clones and drops some. The data hold approximately 30,000 clones, with approximately 90% observed a single time. The sample here was CD8+ T cells from peripheral blood mononuclear cells, taken in the third trimester of pregnancy. The chain is built from TRBV5-6 and TRBJ2-1, with 9 positions matching TRBD1. The origin of this receptor is a female donor with multiple sclerosis, enrolled in a pregnancy study. CDR3 residues: CASSEGQGKLDEQFF. For the CDR3, the DNA is TGTGCCAGCAGCGAGGGACAGGGAAAGTTGGATGAGCAGTTCTTC.